The 29 T cell receptor beta chains given below trace back to one sample, sequenced in a study of T cell changes during pregnancy in multiple sclerosis (dated by TCRdb to the late 2010s). The protocol used for the library was the immunoSEQ multiplex PCR assay. The table comes from immuneACCESS by way of TCRdb, which keeps in-frame sequences with V and J called. Part of the clones is missing from these tables; in studies checked, under half for an unresolved V gene and the rest for unknown reasons. The sample table contains under 55,000 clones; only one count was recorded for roughly 88% of them. The ten largest clones represent around 1.5% of the sample. The material sequenced was PBMCs (not recorded whether the cells were cultured). Every receptor here comes from a female donor with multiple sclerosis, enrolled in a pregnancy study.

The V call is TRBV5-1, the J call TRBJ2-6; D might be TRBD1 (5 bases). Between the trimmed V and J ends, which lost 0 bases and 1 base, there was a span of 5 bases. Germline V gene data show CDR1 as SGHRS and CDR2 as YFSETQ. There are 15 residues in the CDR3. CDR3 nucleotide sequence: TGCGCCAGCAGCTTGGAGGGGTCTGGGGCCAACGTCCTGACTTTC. Its protein is CASSLEGSGANVLTF.

V and J are TRBV5-4 and TRBJ2-1, with TRBD1 identical over 11 bases. V lost 4 bases to trimming and J lost 8 bases; unmatched junction nucleotides: 8. This CDR3 is built from 15 residues. Germline CDR1 reads SGHNT; CDR2 reads YYREEE (reference sequence). Here the CDR3 DNA reads TGTGCCAGCAGCCCCGGGACAGGGGGTGTCGATGAGCAGTTCTTC. Protein: CASSPGTGGVDEQFF.

This clone has only one observation. The V call is TRBV28, the J call TRBJ1-4; unclear D gene. The CDR3 runs to 13 residues. The germline gives CDR1 MDHEN, CDR2 SYDVKM. V was clipped by 11 bases and J by 4 bases, with 14 bases between them. The CDR3 loop reads CAGQRALNEKLFF. The CDR3 region has the DNA TGTGCCGGGCAGCGGGCCCTTAATGAAAAACTGTTTTTT.

The V call is TRBV19, the J call TRBJ2-5; 7 bases align to TRBD1. CDR1 is LNHDA, CDR2 SQIVND, per germline (reference sequence). This CDR3 is 14 amino acids long. V shed 6 bases, J shed 4 bases, and the junction held 8 bases outside the gene matches. The CDR3 coding sequence is TGTGCCAGTAGCAGGACAGGTGGGGGAGAGACCCAGTACTTC. Translation: CASSRTGGGETQYF.

The gene calls are TRBV5-6 and TRBJ2-2; D gene ambiguous. Trimming pared 0 bases from V and 4 bases from J, leaving 10 bases between. Germline CDR1 SGHDT, CDR2 YYEEEE. The CDR3 sequence is 15 residues long. The DNA of the CDR3 is TGTGCCAGCAGCTTGGTCGGCCTCCCCACCGGGGAGCTGTTTTTT. This translates into CASSLVGLPTGELFF.

The CDR3 nucleotides are TGCGCCAGCAGTGGTCCTCGGACGGGGACGGGTGAGCAGTTCTTC. As protein: CASSGPRTGTGEQFF. The chain is built from TRBV10-2 and TRBJ2-1; D may correspond to TRBD1 or TRBD2 (5 bases each). Trimming took 4 bases from V and 9 from J, leaving 19 bases between them. The germline CDR1 and CDR2 sequences are WSHSY and SAAADI. The CDR3 totals 15 residues.

This clone was detected only once. This chain links TRBV7-8 with TRBJ1-3; unclear D gene. Germline V CDR1 and CDR2: SGHVS, FQNEAQ. V was pared by 2 bases and J by 1 base, with 6 bases between. The CDR3 has 14 amino acids. The CDR3 region is CASSLSGSGNTIYF. CDR3 coding DNA: TGTGCCAGCAGCTTATCGGGATCTGGAAACACCATATATTTT.

CDR3 protein: CSVGSGGRADYGYTF. The DNA for the CDR3 is TGCAGCGTTGGGTCTGGCGGCAGGGCGGACTATGGCTACACCTTC. The chain couples TRBV29-1 to TRBJ1-2; D may be TRBD1 (5 bases). The germline gives CDR1 SQVTM, CDR2 ANQGSEA. Trimming stripped 4 bases from V and 3 bases from J, with 18 bases between. The length of the CDR3 is 15 residues.

The chain joins TRBV27 to TRBJ2-7; 11 bases align to TRBD2. Trimming removed 4 bases from V and 2 bases from J; junction bases left unmatched: 7. CDR3 length equals 16 residues. Per germline, CDR1 MNHEY and CDR2 SMNVEV (reference sequence). This CDR3 is CASSYAGLADTYEQYF. Here the CDR3 DNA reads TGTGCCAGCAGTTACGCGGGACTAGCGGATACCTACGAGCAGTACTTC.

The rearrangement joins TRBV18 to TRBJ2-7, with D unresolved. V was cut by 3 bases and J by 3 bases, with 12 bases left in between. CDR3 length: 14 residues. CDR1 is KGHSH, CDR2 LQKENI, per germline. The CDR3 loop reads CASSPINRFYEQYF. The CDR3 DNA reads TGTGCCAGCTCACCTATCAACAGATTCTACGAGCAGTACTTC.

The chain employs TRBV6-6 and TRBJ2-5, with 7 bases that match TRBD1. The CDR3 extends over 14 amino acids. Germline CDR1 MNHNY, CDR2 SVGAGI (reference sequence). The trim removed 5 bases at V and 7 bases at J, leaving 10 bases unmatched. The CDR3 DNA is TGTGCCAGCAGTGACCGACAGGGCGGTGCGACCCAGTACTTC. It translates to CASSDRQGGATQYF.

This chain joins TRBV4-1 and TRBJ1-1, with 7 bases matching TRBD1. This CDR3 has 15 amino acids. V gave up 3 bases and J gave up 6 bases; unmatched junction bases: 10. Germline lookup yields CDR1 MGHRA and CDR2 YSYEKL. The CDR3 DNA follows: TGCGCCAGCAGCCATACCGACAGGGAAAGGGCTGAAGCTTTCTTT. It codes for CASSHTDRERAEAFF.

V gene TRBV30 combines with J gene TRBJ1-2; unclear D gene. The CDR3 consists of 11 residues. The germline V gene encodes CDR1 GTSNPN and CDR2 SVGIG (reference sequence). V lost 2 bases, J lost 5 bases, and 6 bases lay in between. The DNA of the CDR3 is TGTGCCTGGAGTCCCTTATATGGCTACACCTTC. Amino acid sequence: CAWSPLYGYTF.

The CDR3 region has the DNA TGTGCCAGCAGCTTGGTTTTGGTCGACTATGGCTACACCTTC. Translated: CASSLVLVDYGYTF. The V gene is TRBV5-6, the J gene TRBJ1-2, with unresolved D. CDR3 length equals 14 residues. The V and J ends lost 0 bases and 3 bases respectively, with 9 bases between them. CDR1 and CDR2 from the germline V gene are SGHDT and YYEEEE.

The chain joins TRBV7-6 to TRBJ1-5; D gene unclear. The CDR3 spans 17 residues. Trimming left V 1 base short and J 3 bases short, with 16 bases between. The germline V gene encodes CDR1 SGHVS and CDR2 FNYEAQ. The CDR3 spells CASSLVWQSFDNQPQHF. CDR3 nucleotide sequence: TGTGCCAGCAGCTTAGTCTGGCAGTCTTTTGACAATCAGCCCCAGCATTTT.

This clone was detected once. The chain links TRBV29-1 to TRBJ2-5; 9 bases match TRBD2. The V gene's germline CDR1 is SQVTM and CDR2 ANQGSEA. CDR3 length: 13 residues. J was trimmed by 5 bases and V by 4 bases; bases with no gene match: 5. DNA for the CDR3: TGCAGCGTTGGGCGGGGGGGAGGGGAGACCCAGTACTTC. This encodes CSVGRGGGETQYF.

Remarks on this clone: This sample includes further DNA sequences coding for the same CDR3. The chain carries TRBV6-4 and TRBJ2-6; D not certain. Deletions cut 0 bases from V and 1 base from J, with 4 bases between. Germline CDR1 is MRHNA and CDR2 is SNTAGT. The CDR3 is 15 residues long. CDR3 bases: TGTGCCAGCAGTGACTCGAATTCTGGGGCCAACGTCCTGACTTTC. Amino acids: CASSDSNSGANVLTF.

The chain has TRBV7-3 and TRBJ1-4; D perhaps matches TRBD1 (6 bases). V was shortened by 2 bases and J by 10 bases, with 14 bases between the two germline ends. In germline, CDR1 is SGHTA, CDR2 FQGTGA. This CDR3 has 14 residues. The CDR3 bases are TGTGCCAGCAGCTTAGGTCAGAGGGGGGCAAAACTGTTTTTT. Its protein is CASSLGQRGAKLFF. The variable domain in full, completed from reference TRBV7-3 and TRBJ1-4, reads GAGVSQTPSNKVTEKGKYVELRCDPISGHTALYWYRQSLGQGPEFLIYFQGTGAADDSGLPNDRFFAVRPEGSVSTLKIQRTERGDSAVYLCASSLGQRGAKLFFGSGTQLSVL.

The chain employs TRBV7-3 and TRBJ2-1, with D unresolved. The CDR3 extends over 18 amino acids. Between the trimmed V and J ends, which lost 5 bases and 0 bases, there was a span of 20 bases. Germline V gene sequence: CDR1 SGHTA, CDR2 FQGTGA. The CDR3 DNA sequence: TGTGCCAGCAGCCCAACGTCCTATGCATCTCGCTCCTACAATGAGCAGTTCTTC. It yields the protein CASSPTSYASRSYNEQFF.

The chain links TRBV19 to TRBJ2-1, with unresolved D. The germline gives CDR1 LNHDA, CDR2 SQIVND (reference sequence). This CDR3 contains 12 residues. Trimming took 5 bases from V and 8 from J, leaving 10 bases between them. CDR3 sequence reads: CASSDWAHEQFF. As DNA, the CDR3 is TGTGCCAGTAGTGATTGGGCCCATGAGCAGTTCTTC. Filled out from reference TRBV19 and TRBJ2-1, the complete variable domain reads DGGITQSPKYLFRKEGQNVTLSCEQNLNHDAMYWYRQDPGQGLRLIYYSQIVNDFQKGDIAEGYSVSREKKESFPLTVTSAQKNPTAFYLCASSDWAHEQFFGPGTRLTVL.

V is TRBV5-1 and J is TRBJ2-2; 8 positions match TRBD1. Trimming took 0 bases from V and 1 from J; bases not matched to a gene: 5. Germline V gives CDR1 SGHRS, CDR2 YFSETQ. The CDR3 runs to 17 residues. CDR3 coding DNA: TGCGCCAGCAGCTTGGCATTCGGACAGGGGAACACCGGGGAGCTGTTTTTT. It specifies CASSLAFGQGNTGELFF.

This chain uses TRBV7-9 with TRBJ2-2; a weak D match, TRBD2 (5 bases). Germline CDR1 is SEHNR and CDR2 is FQNEAQ (reference sequence). Trimming shortened V by 6 bases and J by 2 bases, and 19 bases separated the two germline ends. This CDR3 comprises 17 residues. CDR3 sequence (DNA): TGTGCCAGCAGAATGAACATGGAGGAACCTAACACCGGGGAGCTGTTTTTT. It codes for CASRMNMEEPNTGELFF.

V and J are TRBV4-1 and TRBJ1-1, with a tentative D call TRBD1 (5 bases). Germline CDR1 and CDR2: MGHRA and YSYEKL. CDR3 size: 14 residues. Trimming stripped 7 bases from V and 0 bases from J, with 12 bases between. CDR3 DNA sequence: TGCGCCAGCACCTCCAGGGCGGTGAACACTGAAGCTTTCTTT. Amino acids: CASTSRAVNTEAFF.

The chain employs TRBV19 and TRBJ2-1; D gene unclear. Germline CDR1 and CDR2: LNHDA and SQIVND (reference sequence). Trimming removed 5 bases at V and 0 bases at J, with 14 bases between. The CDR3 extends over 16 amino acids. The CDR3 DNA is TGTGCCAGTAGTCCGACGGTACTTAGCTCCTACAATGAGCAGTTCTTC. Translated, it gives CASSPTVLSSYNEQFF.

The rearrangement uses TRBV5-1 and TRBJ2-6; D not certain. Per germline, CDR1 SGHRS and CDR2 YFSETQ. CDR3 length: 15 amino acids. Deletions cut 0 bases from V and 0 bases from J, with 4 bases between. CDR3 coding DNA: TGCGCCAGCAGCTTGGGAGGCTCTGGGGCCAACGTCCTGACTTTC. Protein product: CASSLGGSGANVLTF.

The chain uses TRBV5-1 and TRBJ2-7; D not certain. The V end was cut by 1 base, the J end by 3 bases, with 5 bases between. The germline V gene encodes CDR1 SGHRS and CDR2 YFSETQ. The CDR3 has 12 amino acids. CDR3 amino acids: CASSLWGYEQYF. The DNA for the CDR3 is TGCGCCAGCAGCTTGTGGGGCTACGAGCAGTACTTC.

The rearrangement joins TRBV5-1 to TRBJ1-1; D gene uncertain. Germline CDR1 is SGHRS and CDR2 is YFSETQ. Trimming took 0 bases from V and 5 from J, leaving 11 bases between them. CDR3 length equals 14 residues. CDR3 nucleotides: TGCGCCAGCAGCTTGGAACACGGTGGGACTGAAGCTTTCTTT. It specifies CASSLEHGGTEAFF.

V gene TRBV5-5 combines with J gene TRBJ2-5, with 8 bases that match TRBD1. Trimming took 2 bases from V and 5 from J; bases not matched to a gene: 2. This CDR3 is built from 13 residues. In germline, CDR1 is SGHKS, CDR2 YYEKEE (reference sequence). The CDR3 protein is CASSFRTGETQYF. The CDR3 bases are TGTGCCAGCAGCTTCCGGACAGGGGAGACCCAGTACTTC.

The chain joins TRBV5-1 to TRBJ2-1; either TRBD1 or TRBD2 may supply D (5 bases each). Trimming cost V 3 bases and J 7 bases, with 20 bases left between them. Germline assignment: CDR1 SGHRS and CDR2 YFSETQ. The CDR3 length is 16 residues. The CDR3 sequence: CASSSLPGTSWNEQFF. The CDR3 bases are TGCGCCAGCAGCTCCCTCCCTGGGACCAGCTGGAATGAGCAGTTCTTC.